This TCR beta chain was sequenced for a study of shared clonotypes between healthy human individuals. Background on the study: Per donor, three plates held CD4 naive cells, three held CD4 memory, two held CD8 naive and one held CD8 memory. Study-wide points: Around 5.4% of naive CD4 clonotypes were common to several donors.

On this clone: No antigen is known for it.

Produced via immunoSEQ multiplex PCR; TCRdb's table is partial and in-frame only. The profile shows 2 million to 3 million clones, 80% to 95% of them singletons. Sequencing input: naive CD4+ T cells from PBMCs. Subset in this sample: CD45RA+ positively selected. The origin of this receptor is a man aged 18 to 30 in good health. Some clones in this sample may be carry-over from other donors' samples.

The chain's CDR3 is CASTLAPGANVLTF. The CDR3 region has the DNA TGTGCCAGCACCCTCGCACCTGGGGCCAACGTCCTGACTTTC. The chain couples TRBV7-7 to TRBJ2-6; D unresolved. Germline lookup yields CDR1 SSHAT and CDR2 FNYEAQ (reference sequence). Trimming left V 7 bases short and J 2 bases short, with 9 bases between. The length of the CDR3 is 14 residues.